Below, one T cell receptor (beta chain) is given with its context. As yet, its antigen is unknown. The sample comes from a study of T cells expressing NK-cell markers. Study-wide background: Among the eight sequenced donors, seven tested HCMV-seropositive and one tested seronegative. General study findings and limits: The leading position in the CD3+CD56-NKG2C+ fraction of several donors also went to these clonotypes.

This CDR3 contains 13 residues. Germline loops: CDR1 KGHDR, CDR2 SFDVKD. 5'RACE template switching with UMIs produced the TCR beta cDNA. No DNA is given; TCRdb re-called the 5' RACE reads and lists each CDR3 protein once. The table for this sample gives 500,000 to 700,000 distinct CDR3 sequences. The chain is built from TRBV24-1 and TRBJ2-5; TCRdb outputs TRBD1, but without DNA this stays unchecked. Specimen: blood T cells: a sorted CD56 or NKG2C T cell subset, CD4+ or CD8+ T cells, or bulk PBMC T cells (not recorded which). The TCR comes from a man aged 18 to 35 in good health. The CDR3 region is CATSTRGKETQYF.